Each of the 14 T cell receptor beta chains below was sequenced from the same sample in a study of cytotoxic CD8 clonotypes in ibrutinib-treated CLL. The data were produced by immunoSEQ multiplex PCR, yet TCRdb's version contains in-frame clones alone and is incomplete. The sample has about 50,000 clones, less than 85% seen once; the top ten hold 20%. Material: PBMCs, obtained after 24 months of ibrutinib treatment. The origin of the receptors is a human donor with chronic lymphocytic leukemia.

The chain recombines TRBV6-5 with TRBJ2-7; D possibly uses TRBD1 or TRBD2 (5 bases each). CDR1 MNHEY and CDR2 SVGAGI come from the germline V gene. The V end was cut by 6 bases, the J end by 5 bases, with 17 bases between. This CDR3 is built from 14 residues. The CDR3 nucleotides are TGTGCCAGCAGCGGGGCCCTAATAGGGGACGAGCAGTACTTC. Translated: CASSGALIGDEQYF.

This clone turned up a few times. The DNA for the CDR3 is TGTGCCAGCAGTCCTCTAGCGATGTCCTACAATGAGCAGTTCTTC. Amino acid sequence: CASSPLAMSYNEQFF. This sequence joins TRBV28 and TRBJ2-1; maybe TRBD2 (6 bases). V was shortened by 5 bases and J by 1 base, with 12 bases between the two germline ends. The germline V gene encodes CDR1 MDHEN and CDR2 SYDVKM. The CDR3 contains 15 residues.

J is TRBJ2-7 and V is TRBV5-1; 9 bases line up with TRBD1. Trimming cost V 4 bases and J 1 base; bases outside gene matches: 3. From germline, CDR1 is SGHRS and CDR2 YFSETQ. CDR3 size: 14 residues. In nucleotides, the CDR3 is TGCGCCAGCAGCCCGGGACAGGGTTCCTACGAGCAGTACTTC. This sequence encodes CASSPGQGSYEQYF.

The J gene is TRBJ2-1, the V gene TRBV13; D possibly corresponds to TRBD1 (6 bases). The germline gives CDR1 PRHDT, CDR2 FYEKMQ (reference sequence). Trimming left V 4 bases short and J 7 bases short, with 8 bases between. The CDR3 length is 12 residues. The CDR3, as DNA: TGTGCCAGCAGCTCGACAGGTAATGAGCAGTTCTTC. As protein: CASSSTGNEQFF. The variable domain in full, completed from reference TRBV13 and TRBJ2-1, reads AAGVIQSPRHLIKEKRETATLKCYPIPRHDTVYWYQQGPGQDPQFLISFYEKMQSDKGSIPDRFSAQQFSDYHSELNMSSLELGDSALYFCASSSTGNEQFFGPGTRLTVL.

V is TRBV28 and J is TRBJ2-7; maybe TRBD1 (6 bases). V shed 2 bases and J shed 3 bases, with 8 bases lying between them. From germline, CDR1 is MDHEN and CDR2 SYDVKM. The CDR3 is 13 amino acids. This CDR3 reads CASSLRTDYEQYF. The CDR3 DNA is TGTGCCAGCAGTTTACGGACAGACTACGAGCAGTACTTC.

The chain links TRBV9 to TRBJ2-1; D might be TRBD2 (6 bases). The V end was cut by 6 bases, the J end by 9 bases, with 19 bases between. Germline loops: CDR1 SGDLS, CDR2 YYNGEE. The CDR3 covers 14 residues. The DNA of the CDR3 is TGTGCCAGCACAAGGGACTCATCAGCAAGTGAGCAGTTCTTC. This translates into CASTRDSSASEQFF.

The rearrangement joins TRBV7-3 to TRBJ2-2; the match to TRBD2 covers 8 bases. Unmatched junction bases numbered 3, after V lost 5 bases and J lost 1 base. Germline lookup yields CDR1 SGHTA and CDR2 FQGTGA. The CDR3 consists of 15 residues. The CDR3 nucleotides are TGTGCCAGCAGCCGACTAGCGAAGAACACCGGGGAGCTGTTTTTT. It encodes CASSRLAKNTGELFF.

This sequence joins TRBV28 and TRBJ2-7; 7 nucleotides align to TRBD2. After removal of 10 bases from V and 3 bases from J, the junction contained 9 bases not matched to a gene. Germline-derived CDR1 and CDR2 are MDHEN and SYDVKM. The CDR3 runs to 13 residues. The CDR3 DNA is TGTGCCACCCGTGGGGGAGGGATCTACGAGCAGTACTTC. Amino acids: CATRGGGIYEQYF.

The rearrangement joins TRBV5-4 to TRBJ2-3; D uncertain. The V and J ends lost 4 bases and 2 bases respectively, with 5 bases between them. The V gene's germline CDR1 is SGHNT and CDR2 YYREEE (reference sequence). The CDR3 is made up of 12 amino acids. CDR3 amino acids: CASSDNTDTQYF. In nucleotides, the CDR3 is TGTGCCAGCAGCGATAACACAGATACGCAGTATTTT.

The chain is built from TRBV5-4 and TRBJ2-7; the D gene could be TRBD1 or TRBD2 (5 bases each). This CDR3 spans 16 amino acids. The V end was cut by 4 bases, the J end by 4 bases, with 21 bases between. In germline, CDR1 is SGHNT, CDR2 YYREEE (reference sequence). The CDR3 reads CASSPGAGPFGYEQYF. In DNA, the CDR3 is TGTGCCAGCAGCCCCGGGGCAGGGCCTTTTGGGTACGAGCAGTACTTC.

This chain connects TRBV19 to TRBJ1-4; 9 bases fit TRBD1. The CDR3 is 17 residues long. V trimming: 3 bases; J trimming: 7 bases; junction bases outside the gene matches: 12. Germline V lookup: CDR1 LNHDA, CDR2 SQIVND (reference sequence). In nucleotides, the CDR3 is TGTGCCAGTAGTATTGGGGGGACAGGGATCGGAGGTGAAAAACTGTTTTTT. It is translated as CASSIGGTGIGGEKLFF.

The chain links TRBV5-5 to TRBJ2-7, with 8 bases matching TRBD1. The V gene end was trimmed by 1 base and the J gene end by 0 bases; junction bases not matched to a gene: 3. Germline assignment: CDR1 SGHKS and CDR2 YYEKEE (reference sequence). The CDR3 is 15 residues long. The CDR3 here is CASSLSGGSSYEQYF. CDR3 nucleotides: TGTGCCAGCAGCTTGTCAGGGGGCAGCTCCTACGAGCAGTACTTC.

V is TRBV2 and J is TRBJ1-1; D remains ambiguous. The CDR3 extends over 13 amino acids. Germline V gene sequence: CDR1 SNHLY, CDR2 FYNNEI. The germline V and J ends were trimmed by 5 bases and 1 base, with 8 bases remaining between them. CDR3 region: CASSITENTEAFF. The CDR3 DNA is TGTGCCAGCAGTATTACAGAGAACACTGAAGCTTTCTTT.

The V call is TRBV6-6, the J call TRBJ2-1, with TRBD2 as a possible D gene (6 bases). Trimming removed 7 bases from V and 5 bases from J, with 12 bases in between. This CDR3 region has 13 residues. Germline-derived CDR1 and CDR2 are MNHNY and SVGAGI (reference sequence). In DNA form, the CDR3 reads TGTGCCAGCACTAAAGGACTAAACAATGAGCAGTTCTTC. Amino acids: CASTKGLNNEQFF.